These 13 T cell receptor beta chains were all obtained from the same sample, sequenced in a study of chemoradiotherapy in HPV16-positive cancers. Sequencing used immunoSEQ multiplex PCR; TCRdb keeps in-frame clones, though not all of them. The sample carries around 6,500 clones, more than 60% recorded once. This material consisted of tumor tissue, taken from a patient who underwent chemoradiotherapy. These receptors originate from a human donor with HPV-associated anogenital cancer.

The V and J genes are TRBV10-3 and TRBJ2-5; D not resolved. Trimming removed 3 bases from V and 2 bases from J, with 10 bases in between. The CDR3 totals 14 residues. The germline V gene encodes CDR1 ENHRY and CDR2 SYGVKD. CDR3 DNA sequence: TGTGCCATCAGTGAACGGGCGGAGCAAGAGACCCAGTACTTC. Residues: CAISERAEQETQYF.

The rearrangement uses TRBV27 and TRBJ2-7; TRBD1 agrees at 8 bases. J lost 4 bases, V lost 0 bases, and 2 bases had no gene match. CDR3 length: 14 amino acids. Germline-derived CDR1 and CDR2 are MNHEY and SMNVEV (reference sequence). The CDR3 loop is CASSLSTGGYEQYF. The CDR3 bases are TGTGCCAGCAGTTTATCTACAGGGGGGTACGAGCAGTACTTC.

The chain carries TRBV2 and TRBJ1-5, with D possibly matching TRBD1 (5 bases). Germline CDR1 SNHLY, CDR2 FYNNEI. The CDR3 sequence is 16 residues long. Deletions cut 3 bases from V and 2 bases from J, with 14 bases between. CDR3 region: CASSERIGDGNQPQHF. DNA for the CDR3: TGTGCCAGCAGTGAGCGGATCGGGGACGGCAATCAGCCCCAGCATTTT.

This clone was recorded a few times. V usage is TRBV11-3 and J usage is TRBJ2-3, with TRBD1 matching over 9 bases. The V gene end was trimmed by 5 bases and the J gene end by 0 bases; junction bases not matched to a gene: 3. Germline CDR1 is SGHNT and CDR2 is YENEEA. This CDR3 spans 15 amino acids. CDR3 protein: CASSPGTGSTDTQYF. CDR3 DNA: TGTGCCAGCAGCCCCGGGACAGGGAGCACAGATACGCAGTATTTT.

This clone was counted between two and nine times. V gene TRBV27 combines with J gene TRBJ1-1; weak D call: TRBD1 (5 bases). V lost 2 bases, J lost 2 bases, and 12 bases lay in between. Per the germline V gene, CDR1 is MNHEY and CDR2 is SMNVEV (reference sequence). CDR3 size: 15 residues. The CDR3 protein is CASSLGSQGNTEAFF. CDR3 coding DNA: TGTGCCAGCAGTTTAGGTAGTCAGGGAAACACTGAAGCTTTCTTT.

The chain joins TRBV5-1 to TRBJ1-1, with unresolved D. The CDR3 runs to 15 residues. Germline V gives CDR1 SGHRS, CDR2 YFSETQ. Trimming left V 0 bases short and J 0 bases short, with 9 bases between. The CDR3: CASSLDRRMNTEAFF. CDR3 DNA sequence: TGCGCCAGCAGCTTGGACAGACGCATGAACACTGAAGCTTTCTTT.

This clone has a single count. The gene calls are TRBV7-3 and TRBJ2-3; D is unresolved. V shed 5 bases and J shed 2 bases, with 5 bases lying between them. The CDR3 length is 12 residues. Germline values: CDR1 SGHTA, CDR2 FQGTGA. Here the CDR3 reads CASSENTDTQYF. For the CDR3, the DNA is TGTGCCAGCAGCGAAAACACAGATACGCAGTATTTT.

The V call is TRBV6-6, the J call TRBJ2-5; unclear D gene. Between the trimmed V and J ends, which lost 6 bases and 3 bases, there was a span of 5 bases. The germline CDR1 and CDR2 sequences are MNHNY and SVGAGI (reference sequence). This CDR3 region has 11 residues. CDR3 sequence reads: CASRAKETQYF. In DNA, the CDR3 is TGTGCCAGCAGGGCAAAAGAGACCCAGTACTTC.

The rearrangement uses TRBV6-5 and TRBJ1-2; D is undetermined. CDR1 is MNHEY, CDR2 SVGAGI, per germline. Trimming removed 6 bases from V and 7 bases from J, with 15 bases in between. The CDR3 covers 13 residues. The CDR3 region is CASRSDSNRGYTF. CDR3 sequence (DNA): TGTGCCAGCAGGAGCGACTCGAACCGTGGCTACACCTTC.

The V call is TRBV5-1, the J call TRBJ1-4; D is uncertain. Between the trimmed V and J ends, which lost 0 bases and 7 bases, there was a span of 10 bases. This CDR3 spans 14 amino acids. CDR1 SGHRS and CDR2 YFSETQ come from the germline V gene. CDR3 protein: CASSLVDNSEKLFF. As DNA, the CDR3 is TGCGCCAGCAGCTTGGTAGACAATAGTGAAAAACTGTTTTTT.

The rearrangement links TRBV7-2 to TRBJ2-1; no firm D call. Trimming shortened V by 3 bases and J by 0 bases, and 18 bases separated the two germline ends. The CDR3 contains 18 residues. Germline V gene sequence: CDR1 SGHTA, CDR2 FQGNSA. In nucleotides, the CDR3 is TGTGCCAGCAGCTTTGAGGCTTTTTTTGGTACCTCCTACAATGAGCAGTTCTTC. Its protein is CASSFEAFFGTSYNEQFF.

The V and J genes are TRBV7-9 and TRBJ1-1; D remains unclear. Germline V CDR1 and CDR2: SEHNR, FQNEAQ (reference sequence). The CDR3 covers 13 residues. Trimming removed 7 bases at V and 7 bases at J, with 16 bases between. DNA of the CDR3: TGTGCCAGCACCCTCGGCGGTTCGGGTGAAGCTTTCTTT. Translating it yields CASTLGGSGEAFF.

J is TRBJ2-1 and V is TRBV15; 7 bases line up with TRBD2. Per the germline V gene, CDR1 is LNHNV and CDR2 is YYDKDF (reference sequence). J was trimmed by 7 bases and V by 1 base; bases with no gene match: 16. CDR3 length equals 18 residues. CDR3 loop: CATSRVVYIQTSPNEQFF. The DNA for the CDR3 is TGTGCCACCAGCAGAGTAGTCTATATCCAGACTAGCCCAAATGAGCAGTTCTTC.